Given below is one TCR beta chain in context. Germline V lookup: CDR1 MNHNS, CDR2 SASEGT. The ends were cut back, 2 bases at V and 5 bases at J, with 7 bases in the middle. The CDR3 totals 13 residues. Per the study methods: Quantification of nucleated cells was approximated via reference gene primer amplification. The table came from immunoSEQ multiplex PCR; TCRdb's copy has only in-frame clones and leaves some out. Clonal size and the V and J genes are those of that table, whereas D and trimming came from the DNA. The profile shows under 200,000 clones, approximately 86% of them singletons. The source of the sample is a study of blood T cell repertoires in COVID-19. The overall study: Donors in the United States, Italy and Spain gave samples during acute or convalescent COVID-19.

The clonotype comes from a woman older than 75 with acute or convalescent COVID-19. What was sequenced was peripheral blood. The chain combines TRBV6-1 with TRBJ1-5; unclear D gene. The CDR3 loop is CASSEQVHQPQHF. The CDR3 nucleotides are TGTGCCAGCAGTGAACAGGTCCATCAGCCCCAGCATTTT.